The rows below give T cell receptor beta chains drawn from one sample of a study of T cells in Graves' hyperthyroidism and ophthalmopathy. One entry per CDR3 protein, called by TCRdb with MiXCR from the multiplex PCR reads. Among 450,000 to 650,000 distinct CDR3 sequences listed, approximately 15% were seen once. The sample comprised blood. The receptors stem from a young woman with Graves' ophthalmopathy. CDR3s include the opening cysteine and the closing phenylalanine or tryptophan. A D gene is named only where the DNA matches it firmly.

v_call: TRBV20-1
j_call: TRBJ2-6
d_call: TRBD1
cdr3_aa: CSARQTGGSSGANVLTF

v_call: TRBV6-1
j_call: TRBJ2-5
d_call: TRBD2
cdr3_aa: CASSRGVGETQYF

v_call: TRBV7-9
j_call: TRBJ2-1
d_call: NA
cdr3_aa: CASSFPTGTGFGYNEQFF

v_call: TRBV20-1
j_call: TRBJ2-1
d_call: NA
cdr3_aa: CSARLANYNEQFF

v_call: TRBV20-1
j_call: TRBJ2-6
d_call: NA
cdr3_aa: CSARDPGTSGANVLTF

v_call: TRBV7-2
j_call: TRBJ1-4
d_call: NA
cdr3_aa: CASSTGWEAGVGEKLFF

v_call: TRBV7-9
j_call: TRBJ2-3
d_call: TRBD2
cdr3_aa: CASSGRTSGKRRGTDTQYF

v_call: TRBV27
j_call: TRBJ1-4
d_call: NA
cdr3_aa: CASSLSGGKLFF

v_call: TRBV19
j_call: TRBJ2-3
d_call: NA
cdr3_aa: CASSRGLLWGTDTQYF

v_call: TRBV7-9
j_call: TRBJ2-7
d_call: TRBD2
cdr3_aa: CASSPRASGSHEQYF

v_call: TRBV15
j_call: TRBJ2-5
d_call: NA
cdr3_aa: CATSRGRLGWPELGQETQYF

v_call: TRBV5-1
j_call: TRBJ1-1
d_call: TRBD1
cdr3_aa: CASSQDRETEAFF

v_call: TRBV3-1
j_call: TRBJ2-5
d_call: TRBD2
cdr3_aa: CASSQGLAGVSGEETQYF

v_call: TRBV3-1
j_call: TRBJ1-1
d_call: NA
cdr3_aa: CASSQDEAPAFF

v_call: TRBV5-1
j_call: TRBJ2-7
d_call: TRBD1
cdr3_aa: CASSLGDRGAEQYF

v_call: TRBV6-1
j_call: TRBJ1-1
d_call: NA
cdr3_aa: CASHYDWTGGTEAFF

v_call: TRBV27
j_call: TRBJ2-7
d_call: TRBD2
cdr3_aa: CASSLQAGSYEQYF

v_call: TRBV7-9
j_call: TRBJ1-6
d_call: TRBD1
cdr3_aa: CASSSGQALSSYNSPLHF